These 21 T cell receptor beta chains were sequenced from one sample in a study of cytomegalovirus exposure and HLA in healthy donors. The PCR was carried out with 60 Vbeta primers and 13 Jbeta primers. Sequencing was performed with immunoSEQ multiplex PCR; in TCRdb, only in-frame clones are kept and a portion is missing. The table includes around 160,000 clones, 65% to 90% detected once. The sample consisted of PBMCs. Receptor source: a human donor in good health.

This clone was seen once. V and J are TRBV7-3 and TRBJ2-3; 13 nucleotides line up with TRBD2. V lost 7 bases to trimming and J lost 4 bases; unmatched junction nucleotides: 2. The CDR3 length is 14 residues. CDR1 and CDR2 (germline): SGHTA, FQGTGA. The CDR3 region is CASKLAGGSDTQYF. In DNA form, the CDR3 reads TGTGCCAGCAAACTAGCGGGGGGGTCAGATACGCAGTATTTT. The whole variable domain, remainder taken from reference TRBV7-3 and TRBJ2-3, is GAGVSQTPSNKVTEKGKYVELRCDPISGHTALYWYRQSLGQGPEFLIYFQGTGAADDSGLPNDRFFAVRPEGSVSTLKIQRTERGDSAVYLCASKLAGGSDTQYFGPGTRLTVL.

The chain links TRBV27 to TRBJ1-5, with 9 nucleotides matching TRBD1. CDR3 length: 15 amino acids. Germline loops: CDR1 MNHEY, CDR2 SMNVEV (reference sequence). After removal of 5 bases from V and 6 bases from J, the junction contained 8 bases not matched to a gene. The CDR3 coding sequence is TGTGCCAGCAGTCCAGGGACAGGGATTGGTCAGCCCCAGCATTTT. Its translation: CASSPGTGIGQPQHF.

This chain links TRBV10-3 with TRBJ2-2, with D perhaps matching TRBD1 (6 bases). This CDR3 has 14 amino acids. Germline V gene data show CDR1 as ENHRY and CDR2 as SYGVKD. Trimming removed 5 bases at V and 2 bases at J, with 9 bases between. CDR3 bases: TGTGCCATCAGTTCCGGGACAAACACCGGGGAGCTGTTTTTT. Amino acid sequence: CAISSGTNTGELFF.

The chain recombines TRBV10-1 with TRBJ2-7; possibly TRBD2 for D (7 bases). In germline, CDR1 is WNHNN, CDR2 SYGVQD (reference sequence). The CDR3 sequence is 16 residues long. Trimming took off 0 bases at V and 0 bases at J, with 12 bases between the two ends. The CDR3, as DNA: TGCGCCAGCAGTGAGTCCGGGGGGACATTCTCCTACGAGCAGTACTTC. Protein: CASSESGGTFSYEQYF.

The chain employs TRBV5-6 and TRBJ1-1; D remains ambiguous. V was pared by 3 bases and J by 4 bases, with 13 bases between. Germline V gene data show CDR1 as SGHDT and CDR2 as YYEEEE. This CDR3 has 14 residues. In nucleotides, the CDR3 is TGTGCCAGCAGCTCCCTTGAGGTGGGCACTGAAGCTTTCTTT. Its translation: CASSSLEVGTEAFF.

Here the CDR3 reads CASSQEQSRGDEQYF. The CDR3 DNA reads as TGCGCCAGCAGCCAAGAACAATCCAGGGGAGACGAGCAGTACTTC. The rearrangement uses TRBV4-1 and TRBJ2-7; maybe TRBD1 (6 bases). Trimming removed 0 bases at V and 5 bases at J, with 14 bases between. Germline V gene lookup returns CDR1 MGHRA and CDR2 YSYEKL. The CDR3 runs 15 residues.

This clone was observed a few times. The chain couples TRBV7-2 to TRBJ2-3; 7 bases match TRBD1. Germline V CDR1 and CDR2: SGHTA, FQGNSA. The CDR3 sequence is 15 residues long. Germline trimming cut 5 bases from V and 0 bases from J; bases unmatched to any gene: 5. CDR3 residues: CASSLRDRSTDTQYF. The CDR3 DNA reads as TGTGCCAGCAGCCTAAGGGACAGAAGCACAGATACGCAGTATTTT.

The chain combines TRBV5-6 with TRBJ1-3; D gene uncertain. The CDR3 is 14 residues long. The V end was cut by 1 base, the J end by 2 bases, with 7 bases between. CDR1 is SGHDT and CDR2 is YYEEEE in the germline V gene. The CDR3 region is CASSLRGTGNTIYF. The CDR3, as DNA: TGTGCCAGCAGCTTGCGAGGGACTGGAAACACCATATATTTT.

In its sample, this clone was seen a few times. The rearrangement links TRBV15 to TRBJ1-5, with TRBD1 matching 12 bases. Germline trimming cut 0 bases from V and 7 bases from J; bases unmatched to any gene: 7. The CDR3 contains 17 residues. Germline CDR1 LNHNV, CDR2 YYDKDF (reference sequence). DNA of the CDR3: TGTGCCACCAGCAGAGAAGGGACAGGGGGCAGAAGGCAGCCCCAGCATTTT. Translating it yields CATSREGTGGRRQPQHF.

This chain connects TRBV29-1 to TRBJ2-7; TRBD1 aligns across 8 bases. The CDR3 sequence is 11 residues long. Trimming removed 3 bases from V and 6 bases from J; junction bases left unmatched: 1. From germline, CDR1 is SQVTM and CDR2 ANQGSEA. CDR3 residues: CSVDDRGEQYF. In nucleotides, the CDR3 is TGCAGCGTTGATGACAGGGGCGAGCAGTACTTC.

The chain employs TRBV2 and TRBJ2-3, with 10 nucleotides matching TRBD2. Germline CDR1 SNHLY, CDR2 FYNNEI. The CDR3 consists of 15 residues. V lost 6 bases to trimming and J lost 2 bases; unmatched junction nucleotides: 5. The CDR3 loop reads CASRGTSAYTDTQYF. As DNA, the CDR3 is TGTGCCAGCAGAGGGACTAGCGCCTACACAGATACGCAGTATTTT. Full variable domain (remainder filled in from reference TRBV2 and TRBJ2-3): EPEVTQTPSHQVTQMGQEVILRCVPISNHLYFYWYRQILGQKVEFLVSFYNNEISEKSEIFDDQFSVERPDGSNFTLKIRSTKLEDSAMYFCASRGTSAYTDTQYFGPGTRLTVL.

This chain uses TRBV18 with TRBJ2-5; maybe TRBD2 (6 bases). Trimming cost V 4 bases and J 5 bases, with 11 bases left between them. The CDR3 is made up of 13 amino acids. Germline V gene sequence: CDR1 KGHSH, CDR2 LQKENI. Here the CDR3 reads CASSRDFAETQYF. The CDR3 DNA reads TGTGCCAGCTCACGGGACTTTGCCGAGACCCAGTACTTC.

The chain links TRBV6-1 to TRBJ1-4, with 7 positions matching TRBD1. Germline CDR1 MNHNS, CDR2 SASEGT. There are 14 residues in the CDR3. V was clipped by 4 bases and J by 7 bases; unmatched bases: 6. CDR3 sequence (DNA): TGTGCCAGCAGTGTACAGGGGAGTGGTGAAAAACTGTTTTTT. It specifies CASSVQGSGEKLFF.

V gene TRBV6-1 combines with J gene TRBJ1-1; 7 bases line up with TRBD1. V trimming: 6 bases; J trimming: 1 base; junction bases outside the gene matches: 2. The germline V gene encodes CDR1 MNHNS and CDR2 SASEGT. This CDR3 region has 13 residues. CDR3 DNA sequence: TGTGCCAGCAGGCGACAGGGGAACACTGAAGCTTTCTTT. Its translation is CASRRQGNTEAFF.

The V call is TRBV13, the J call TRBJ2-1, with 12 bases fitting TRBD2. The germline V gene encodes CDR1 PRHDT and CDR2 FYEKMQ (reference sequence). The V segment lost 5 bases and the J segment 7 bases; nucleotides outside the gene matches: 9. There are 16 residues in the CDR3. The CDR3 bases are TGTGCCAGCAGCCCGGTTACTAGCGGGGGGTTAAATGAGCAGTTCTTC. This encodes CASSPVTSGGLNEQFF. Combining the CDR3 with reference TRBV13 and TRBJ2-1 gives the whole variable domain AAGVIQSPRHLIKEKRETATLKCYPIPRHDTVYWYQQGPGQDPQFLISFYEKMQSDKGSIPDRFSAQQFSDYHSELNMSSLELGDSALYFCASSPVTSGGLNEQFFGPGTRLTVL.

The chain has TRBV4-1 and TRBJ1-4; D uncertain. The V gene lost 2 bases and the J gene lost 6 bases, with 13 bases spanning the gap. This CDR3 has 15 amino acids. From germline, CDR1 is MGHRA and CDR2 YSYEKL. The DNA of the CDR3 is TGCGCCAGCAGCCAACCGGGAGGTACGCATGAAAAACTGTTTTTT. Encoded protein: CASSQPGGTHEKLFF.

The chain recombines TRBV11-3 with TRBJ2-5; no firm D call. V dropped 2 bases and J dropped 3 bases, with 7 bases sitting between them. Germline-derived CDR1 and CDR2 are SGHNT and YENEEA. The CDR3 runs 13 residues. The CDR3 loop reads CASSLTYEETQYF. In DNA, the CDR3 is TGTGCCAGCAGCTTAACTTATGAAGAGACCCAGTACTTC.

The chain couples TRBV13 to TRBJ2-3; possible D gene TRBD1, 5 bases. V was cut by 1 base and J by 6 bases, with 5 bases left in between. This CDR3 region has 12 residues. Germline V CDR1 and CDR2: PRHDT, FYEKMQ (reference sequence). In DNA form, the CDR3 reads TGTGCCAGCAGCTTAGAGGGGGATACGCAGTATTTT. Its protein product is CASSLEGDTQYF.

The chain couples TRBV11-1 to TRBJ1-1; maybe TRBD1 (5 bases). Per the germline V gene, CDR1 is SGHAT and CDR2 is FQDESV (reference sequence). The CDR3 has 15 amino acids. V lost 5 bases and J lost 1, with 14 bases in between. The CDR3 loop is CASSLLSQGNTEAFF. As DNA, the CDR3 is TGTGCCAGCAGCCTCTTGAGTCAGGGGAACACTGAAGCTTTCTTT. The full variable domain, with the rest looked up from reference TRBV11-1 and TRBJ1-1, is EAEVAQSPRYKITEKSQAVAFWCDPISGHATLYWYRQILGQGPELLVQFQDESVVDDSQLPKDRFSAERLKGVDSTLKIQPAELGDSAMYLCASSLLSQGNTEAFFGQGTRLTVV.

The chain joins TRBV6-1 to TRBJ2-1, with 7 positions matching TRBD1. There are 13 residues in the CDR3. J gave up 3 bases and V 6 bases, and 2 bases lay outside the gene matches. In germline, CDR1 is MNHNS, CDR2 SASEGT. The CDR3 sequence: CASSRDSYNEQFF. CDR3 sequence (DNA): TGTGCCAGCAGCCGGGACAGCTACAATGAGCAGTTCTTC.

The rearrangement uses TRBV2 and TRBJ2-1; D is possibly TRBD2 (6 bases). CDR3 length: 14 amino acids. The V gene lost 2 bases and the J gene lost 4 bases, with 9 bases spanning the gap. CDR1 is SNHLY, CDR2 FYNNEI, per germline. The CDR3: CASSERAGYNEQFF. CDR3 nucleotide sequence: TGTGCCAGCAGTGAAAGGGCGGGGTACAATGAGCAGTTCTTC.